The text below deals with one T cell receptor beta chain. The antigen remains unidentified. The trim removed 3 bases at V and 6 bases at J, leaving 9 bases unmatched. Germline V gene lookup returns CDR1 LNHNV and CDR2 YYDKDF (reference sequence). The CDR3 spans 15 residues. The record originates from a study of T-cell memory formation after mild COVID-19. TCR alpha and TCR beta cDNA libraries carrying sample barcodes and UMIs came from 5'RACE with constant-segment primers. TCRdb itself ran the 5' RACE reads through MiXCR, one entry per CDR3 protein. The sample lists 470,000 or so distinct CDR3 sequences; more than 20% were seen once. Findings of the study overall: Second-wave clones reaching peak frequency on day 37 lacked confirmed SARS-CoV-2 specificity.

Sequenced: PBMCs or a T cell subset sorted from them (not recorded which). The receptor was derived from an adult woman who had mild COVID-19 (a few samples of this study predate the infection). Cell type and time point are not known. The chain carries TRBV15 and TRBJ2-7, with TRBD2 identical over 9 bases. Written as DNA, the CDR3 is TGTGCCACCAGCAGTGAGCGGGAGGTAGTGGGCGAGCAGTACTTC. Protein: CATSSEREVVGEQYF.